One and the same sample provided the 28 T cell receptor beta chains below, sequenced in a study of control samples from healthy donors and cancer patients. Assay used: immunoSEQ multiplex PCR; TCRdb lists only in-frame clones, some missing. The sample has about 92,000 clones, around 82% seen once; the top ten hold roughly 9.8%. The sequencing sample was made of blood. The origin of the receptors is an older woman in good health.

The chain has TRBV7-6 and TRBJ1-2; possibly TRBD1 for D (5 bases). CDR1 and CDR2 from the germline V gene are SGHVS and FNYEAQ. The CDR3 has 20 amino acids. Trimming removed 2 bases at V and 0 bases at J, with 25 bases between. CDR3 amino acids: CASSLWSPDGGITANYGYTF. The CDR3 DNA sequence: TGTGCCAGCAGCTTATGGAGTCCCGACGGGGGGATAACAGCTAACTATGGCTACACCTTC.

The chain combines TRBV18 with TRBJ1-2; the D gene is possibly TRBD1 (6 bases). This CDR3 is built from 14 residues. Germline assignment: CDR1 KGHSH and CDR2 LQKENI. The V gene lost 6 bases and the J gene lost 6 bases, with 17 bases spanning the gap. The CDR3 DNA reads TGTGCCAGCTCCTCGACAGGCCCACAGAATGGCTACACCTTC. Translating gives CASSSTGPQNGYTF.

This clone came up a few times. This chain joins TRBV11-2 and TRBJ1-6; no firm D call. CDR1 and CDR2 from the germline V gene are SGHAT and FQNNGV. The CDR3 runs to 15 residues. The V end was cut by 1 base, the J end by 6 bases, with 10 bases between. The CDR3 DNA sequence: TGTGCCAGCAGCTTAGGTCGGCGGGTTAATTCACCCCTCCACTTT. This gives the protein CASSLGRRVNSPLHF.

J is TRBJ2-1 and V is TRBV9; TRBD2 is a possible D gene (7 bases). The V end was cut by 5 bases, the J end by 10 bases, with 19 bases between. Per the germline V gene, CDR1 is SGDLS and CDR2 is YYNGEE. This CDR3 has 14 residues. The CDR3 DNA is TGTGCCAGCAGTCCCACGATAGGGGGGGGAGAGCAGTTCTTC. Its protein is CASSPTIGGGEQFF.

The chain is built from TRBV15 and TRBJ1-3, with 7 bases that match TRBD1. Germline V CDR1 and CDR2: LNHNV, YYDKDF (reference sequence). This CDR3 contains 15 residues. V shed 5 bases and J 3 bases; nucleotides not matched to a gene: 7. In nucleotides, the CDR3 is TGTGCCACCAGCCCTGACAGGGCATTTGGAAACACCATATATTTT. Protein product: CATSPDRAFGNTIYF.

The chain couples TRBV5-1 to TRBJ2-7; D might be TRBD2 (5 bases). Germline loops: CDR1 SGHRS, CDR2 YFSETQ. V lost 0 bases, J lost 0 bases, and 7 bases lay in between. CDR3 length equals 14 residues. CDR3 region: CASSLGGYSYEQYF. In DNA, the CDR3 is TGCGCCAGCAGCTTGGGAGGGTACTCCTACGAGCAGTACTTC.

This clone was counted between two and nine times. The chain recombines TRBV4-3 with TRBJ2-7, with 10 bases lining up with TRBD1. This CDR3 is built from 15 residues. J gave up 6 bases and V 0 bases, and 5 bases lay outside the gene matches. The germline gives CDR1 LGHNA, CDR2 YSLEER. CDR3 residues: CASSQDRWTGGEQYF. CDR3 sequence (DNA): TGCGCCAGCAGCCAAGATCGATGGACAGGGGGCGAGCAGTACTTC.

The CDR3 sequence: CASRKAFLEQFF. Written as DNA, the CDR3 is TGTGCCAGCCGGAAAGCTTTCCTTGAGCAGTTCTTC. The chain carries TRBV21-1 and TRBJ2-1; the table's D call TRBD2 went unverified against the DNA. TRBV21-1 is a pseudogene. This CDR3 is built from 12 residues.

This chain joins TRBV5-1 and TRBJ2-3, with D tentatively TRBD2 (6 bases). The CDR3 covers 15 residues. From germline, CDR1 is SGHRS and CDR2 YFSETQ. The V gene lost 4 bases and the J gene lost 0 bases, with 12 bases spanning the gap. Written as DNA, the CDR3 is TGCGCCAGCAGCCCGGGACTTTTTAGCACAGATACGCAGTATTTT. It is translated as CASSPGLFSTDTQYF.

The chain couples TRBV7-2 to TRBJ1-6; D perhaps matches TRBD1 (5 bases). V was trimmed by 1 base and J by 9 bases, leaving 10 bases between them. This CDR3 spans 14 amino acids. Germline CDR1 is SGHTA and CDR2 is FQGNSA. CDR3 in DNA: TGTGCCAGCAGCTTAGTGGGGCTTGGTTCACCCCTCCACTTT. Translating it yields CASSLVGLGSPLHF.

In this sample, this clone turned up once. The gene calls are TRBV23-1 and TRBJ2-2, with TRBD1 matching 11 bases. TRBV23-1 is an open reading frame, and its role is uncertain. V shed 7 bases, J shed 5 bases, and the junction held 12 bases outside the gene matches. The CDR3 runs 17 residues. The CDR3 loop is CASNRLRDRGTTGELFF. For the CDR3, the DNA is TGCGCCAGCAACAGGCTACGGGACAGGGGGACTACCGGGGAGCTGTTTTTT.

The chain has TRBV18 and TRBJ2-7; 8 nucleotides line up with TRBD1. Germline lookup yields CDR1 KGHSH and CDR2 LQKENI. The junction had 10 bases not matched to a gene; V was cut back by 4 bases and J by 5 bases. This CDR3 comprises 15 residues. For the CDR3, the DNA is TGTGCCAGCTCACAAGCCGGGACAGGTATCCACGAGCAGTACTTC. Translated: CASSQAGTGIHEQYF.

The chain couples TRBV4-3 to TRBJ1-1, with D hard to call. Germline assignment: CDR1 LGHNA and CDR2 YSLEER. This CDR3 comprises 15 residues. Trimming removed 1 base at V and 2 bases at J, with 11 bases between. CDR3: CASSQGLEGNTEAFF. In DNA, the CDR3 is TGCGCCAGCAGCCAAGGGTTGGAGGGCAACACTGAAGCTTTCTTT.

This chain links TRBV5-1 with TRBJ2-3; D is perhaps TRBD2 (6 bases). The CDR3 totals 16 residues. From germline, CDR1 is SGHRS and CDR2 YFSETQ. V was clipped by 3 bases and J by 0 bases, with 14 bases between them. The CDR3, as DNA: TGCGCCAGCAGCTGGAATTCCGGGACTAGCACAGATACGCAGTATTTT. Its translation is CASSWNSGTSTDTQYF.

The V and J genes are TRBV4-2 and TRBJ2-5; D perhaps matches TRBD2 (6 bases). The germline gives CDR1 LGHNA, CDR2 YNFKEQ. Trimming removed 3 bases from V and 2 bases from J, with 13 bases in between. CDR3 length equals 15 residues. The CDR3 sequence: CASSQGRAGQETQYF. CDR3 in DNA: TGTGCCAGCAGCCAGGGTAGGGCGGGACAAGAGACCCAGTACTTC.

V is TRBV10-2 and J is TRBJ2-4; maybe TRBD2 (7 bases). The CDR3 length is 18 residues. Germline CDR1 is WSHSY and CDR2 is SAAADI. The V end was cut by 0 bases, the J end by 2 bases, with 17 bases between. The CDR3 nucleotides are TGCGCCAGCAGTGAGTCAAGGGGGGGCCAAGGGACCAAAAACATTCAGTACTTC. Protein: CASSESRGGQGTKNIQYF.

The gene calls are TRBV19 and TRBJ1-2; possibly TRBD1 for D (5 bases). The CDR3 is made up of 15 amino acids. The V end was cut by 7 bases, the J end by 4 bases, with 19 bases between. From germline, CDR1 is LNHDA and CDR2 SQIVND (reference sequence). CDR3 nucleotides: TGTGCCAGTAAAAAGGGGACGGAAAGTAGCTATGGCTACACCTTC. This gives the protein CASKKGTESSYGYTF.

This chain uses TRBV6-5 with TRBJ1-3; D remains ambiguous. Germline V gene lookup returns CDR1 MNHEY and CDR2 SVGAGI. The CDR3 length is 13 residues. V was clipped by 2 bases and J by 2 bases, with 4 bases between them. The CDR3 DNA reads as TGTGCCAGCAGTTACGCTGCTGGAAACACCATATATTTT. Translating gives CASSYAAGNTIYF.

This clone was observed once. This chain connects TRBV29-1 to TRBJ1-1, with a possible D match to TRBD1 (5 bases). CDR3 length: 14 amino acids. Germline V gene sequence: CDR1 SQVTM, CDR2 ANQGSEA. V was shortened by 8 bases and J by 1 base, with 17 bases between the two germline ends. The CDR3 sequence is CSPVGGAANTEAFF. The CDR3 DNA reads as TGCAGCCCCGTTGGGGGAGCAGCGAACACTGAAGCTTTCTTT.

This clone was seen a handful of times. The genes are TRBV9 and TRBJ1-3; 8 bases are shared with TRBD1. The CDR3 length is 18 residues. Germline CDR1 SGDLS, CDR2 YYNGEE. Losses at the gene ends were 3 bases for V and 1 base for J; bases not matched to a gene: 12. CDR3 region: CASSGRQGSGISGNTIYF. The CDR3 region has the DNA TGTGCCAGCAGCGGACGACAGGGGTCGGGGATATCTGGAAACACCATATATTTT.

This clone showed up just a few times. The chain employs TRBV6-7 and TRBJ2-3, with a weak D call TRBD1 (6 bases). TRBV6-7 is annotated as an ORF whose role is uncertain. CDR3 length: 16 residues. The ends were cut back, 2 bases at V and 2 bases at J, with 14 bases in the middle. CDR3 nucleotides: TGTGCCAGCAGTTACCCCTTACAGGGACCCACAGATACGCAGTATTTT. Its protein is CASSYPLQGPTDTQYF.

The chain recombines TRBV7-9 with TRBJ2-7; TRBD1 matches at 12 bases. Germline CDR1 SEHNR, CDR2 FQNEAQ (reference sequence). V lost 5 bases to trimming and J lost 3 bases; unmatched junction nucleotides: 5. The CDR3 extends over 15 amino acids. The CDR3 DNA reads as TGTGCCAGCAGCCCGGGACAGGGGGCTTTCTACGAGCAGTACTTC. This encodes CASSPGQGAFYEQYF.

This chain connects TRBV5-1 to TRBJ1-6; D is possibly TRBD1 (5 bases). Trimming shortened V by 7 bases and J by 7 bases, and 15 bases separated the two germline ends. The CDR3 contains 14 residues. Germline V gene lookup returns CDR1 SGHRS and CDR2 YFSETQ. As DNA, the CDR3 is TGCGCCAGCCGTACCGGGCAGGGAAATTCACCCCTCCACTTT. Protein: CASRTGQGNSPLHF.

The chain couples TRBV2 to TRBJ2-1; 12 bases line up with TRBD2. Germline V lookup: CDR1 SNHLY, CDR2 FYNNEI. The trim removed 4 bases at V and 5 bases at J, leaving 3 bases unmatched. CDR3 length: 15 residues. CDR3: CASSGGLAGHNEQFF. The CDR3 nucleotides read TGTGCCAGCAGTGGGGGACTAGCGGGCCACAATGAGCAGTTCTTC.

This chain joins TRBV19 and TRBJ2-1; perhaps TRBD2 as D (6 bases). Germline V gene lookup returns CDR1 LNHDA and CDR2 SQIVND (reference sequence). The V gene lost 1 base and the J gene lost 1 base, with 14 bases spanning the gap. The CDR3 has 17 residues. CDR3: CASSIVPAGPSYNEQFF. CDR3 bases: TGTGCCAGTAGTATAGTCCCTGCGGGGCCTTCCTACAATGAGCAGTTCTTC.

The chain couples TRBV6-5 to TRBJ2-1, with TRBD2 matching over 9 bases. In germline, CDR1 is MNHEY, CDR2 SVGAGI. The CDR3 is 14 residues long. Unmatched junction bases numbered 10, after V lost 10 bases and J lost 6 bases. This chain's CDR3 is CATGGLAPPNEQFF. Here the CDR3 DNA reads TGTGCCACAGGGGGACTAGCTCCGCCCAATGAGCAGTTCTTC.

The CDR3 DNA reads TGTGCCAGCAGTAAATCGACAGGGAAGGGAGAAAAACTGTTTTTT. It encodes CASSKSTGKGEKLFF. The chain employs TRBV6-2 or TRBV6-3 and TRBJ1-4, with 7 bases matching TRBD1. After removal of 5 bases from V and 8 bases from J, the junction contained 11 bases not matched to a gene. This CDR3 contains 15 residues. CDR1 is MNHEY and CDR2 is SVGEGT in the germline V gene.

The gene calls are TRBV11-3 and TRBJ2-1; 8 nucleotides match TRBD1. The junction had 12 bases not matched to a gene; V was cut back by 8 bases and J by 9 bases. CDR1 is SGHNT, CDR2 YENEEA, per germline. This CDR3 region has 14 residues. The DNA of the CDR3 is TGTGCCAGCTCCGGACAGGGTGGGCCGGGTGAGCAGTTCTTC. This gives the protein CASSGQGGPGEQFF.